This TCR beta chain derives from a study of radiotherapy plus CTLA-4 blockade in lung cancer. The CDR3 contains 13 residues. Germline lookup yields CDR1 SGHKS and CDR2 YYEKEE (reference sequence). With V trimmed by 2 bases and J by 12 bases, 11 bases remained unmatched. The repertoire was sequenced with immunoSEQ multiplex PCR; TCRdb's copy has only in-frame clones and lacks some. The data contain approximately 25,000 clones, 65% to 85% of them seen just once; the ten biggest clones take up approximately 3.8%. The genes are TRBV5-5 and TRBJ2-7; 7 bases are shared with TRBD1. Source: peripheral blood, taken from a patient treated with radiotherapy plus ipilimumab. This sequence was found in a human donor with non-small cell lung cancer who had stable disease on radiotherapy plus ipilimumab. The CDR3 nucleotides read TGTGCCAGCAGCTTCCCCGGGACAGAGGTCGCGTACTTC. Translated: CASSFPGTEVAYF.